Listed here are 5 T cell receptor beta chains from one sample, sequenced in a study of shared clonotypes between healthy human individuals. Repertoires were generated with immunoSEQ multiplex PCR, while TCRdb's copy carries only in-frame clones and drops some. The repertoire consists of 330,000 or so clones, with under 80% occurring once and the leading ten covering over 9%. Sample: memory CD4+ T cells sorted from blood. Subset here: CD45RA-negative fraction. The source of these receptors is a man between 25 and 39 years old in good health.

The CDR3 protein is CASSQVRGVKETQYF. CDR3 sequence (DNA): TGTGCCAGCAGCCAAGTTCGGGGCGTTAAGGAGACCCAGTACTTC. The chain is built from TRBV14 and TRBJ2-5, with D tentatively TRBD1 or TRBD2 (5 bases each). This CDR3 is 15 amino acids long. CDR1 is SGHDN and CDR2 is FVKESK in the germline V gene. V was clipped by 1 base and J by 5 bases, with 14 bases between them.

Written as DNA, the CDR3 is TGTGCCAGCGGAGGGACAGACTCTGGGGCCAACGTCCTGACTTTC. Residues: CASGGTDSGANVLTF. The chain carries TRBV2 and TRBJ2-6; TRBD1 is a possible D gene (7 bases). This CDR3 spans 15 amino acids. Per the germline V gene, CDR1 is SNHLY and CDR2 is FYNNEI. V was clipped by 8 bases and J by 0 bases, with 11 bases between them.

The table lists this clone with a count of one. The V and J genes are TRBV6-5 and TRBJ1-1; maybe TRBD1 (5 bases). CDR1 MNHEY and CDR2 SVGAGI come from the germline V gene. CDR3 size: 12 residues. V was shortened by 8 bases and J by 5 bases, with 12 bases between the two germline ends. CDR3 residues: CASGSRGTEAFF. The CDR3 DNA reads as TGTGCCAGCGGGTCACGGGGGACTGAAGCTTTCTTT.

This clone has ten or more counts. The chain is built from TRBV6-6 and TRBJ1-5; weak D call: TRBD1 (5 bases). Germline assignment: CDR1 MNHNY and CDR2 SVGAGI (reference sequence). The CDR3 spans 15 residues. V lost 4 bases and J lost 0, with 10 bases in between. The CDR3 here is CASSSGSGSNQPQHF. The CDR3 DNA sequence: TGTGCCAGCAGTTCAGGGTCCGGTAGCAATCAGCCCCAGCATTTT.

In its sample, this clone was seen once. The V call is TRBV7-2, the J call TRBJ2-3, with a tentative D call TRBD2 (5 bases). CDR1 is SGHTA, CDR2 FQGNSA, per germline. The CDR3 loop spans 15 amino acids. The V and J ends lost 1 base and 4 bases respectively, with 12 bases between them. DNA of the CDR3: TGTGCCAGCAGCTTAGGGCCGGGAATCGCAGATACGCAGTATTTT. This encodes CASSLGPGIADTQYF.